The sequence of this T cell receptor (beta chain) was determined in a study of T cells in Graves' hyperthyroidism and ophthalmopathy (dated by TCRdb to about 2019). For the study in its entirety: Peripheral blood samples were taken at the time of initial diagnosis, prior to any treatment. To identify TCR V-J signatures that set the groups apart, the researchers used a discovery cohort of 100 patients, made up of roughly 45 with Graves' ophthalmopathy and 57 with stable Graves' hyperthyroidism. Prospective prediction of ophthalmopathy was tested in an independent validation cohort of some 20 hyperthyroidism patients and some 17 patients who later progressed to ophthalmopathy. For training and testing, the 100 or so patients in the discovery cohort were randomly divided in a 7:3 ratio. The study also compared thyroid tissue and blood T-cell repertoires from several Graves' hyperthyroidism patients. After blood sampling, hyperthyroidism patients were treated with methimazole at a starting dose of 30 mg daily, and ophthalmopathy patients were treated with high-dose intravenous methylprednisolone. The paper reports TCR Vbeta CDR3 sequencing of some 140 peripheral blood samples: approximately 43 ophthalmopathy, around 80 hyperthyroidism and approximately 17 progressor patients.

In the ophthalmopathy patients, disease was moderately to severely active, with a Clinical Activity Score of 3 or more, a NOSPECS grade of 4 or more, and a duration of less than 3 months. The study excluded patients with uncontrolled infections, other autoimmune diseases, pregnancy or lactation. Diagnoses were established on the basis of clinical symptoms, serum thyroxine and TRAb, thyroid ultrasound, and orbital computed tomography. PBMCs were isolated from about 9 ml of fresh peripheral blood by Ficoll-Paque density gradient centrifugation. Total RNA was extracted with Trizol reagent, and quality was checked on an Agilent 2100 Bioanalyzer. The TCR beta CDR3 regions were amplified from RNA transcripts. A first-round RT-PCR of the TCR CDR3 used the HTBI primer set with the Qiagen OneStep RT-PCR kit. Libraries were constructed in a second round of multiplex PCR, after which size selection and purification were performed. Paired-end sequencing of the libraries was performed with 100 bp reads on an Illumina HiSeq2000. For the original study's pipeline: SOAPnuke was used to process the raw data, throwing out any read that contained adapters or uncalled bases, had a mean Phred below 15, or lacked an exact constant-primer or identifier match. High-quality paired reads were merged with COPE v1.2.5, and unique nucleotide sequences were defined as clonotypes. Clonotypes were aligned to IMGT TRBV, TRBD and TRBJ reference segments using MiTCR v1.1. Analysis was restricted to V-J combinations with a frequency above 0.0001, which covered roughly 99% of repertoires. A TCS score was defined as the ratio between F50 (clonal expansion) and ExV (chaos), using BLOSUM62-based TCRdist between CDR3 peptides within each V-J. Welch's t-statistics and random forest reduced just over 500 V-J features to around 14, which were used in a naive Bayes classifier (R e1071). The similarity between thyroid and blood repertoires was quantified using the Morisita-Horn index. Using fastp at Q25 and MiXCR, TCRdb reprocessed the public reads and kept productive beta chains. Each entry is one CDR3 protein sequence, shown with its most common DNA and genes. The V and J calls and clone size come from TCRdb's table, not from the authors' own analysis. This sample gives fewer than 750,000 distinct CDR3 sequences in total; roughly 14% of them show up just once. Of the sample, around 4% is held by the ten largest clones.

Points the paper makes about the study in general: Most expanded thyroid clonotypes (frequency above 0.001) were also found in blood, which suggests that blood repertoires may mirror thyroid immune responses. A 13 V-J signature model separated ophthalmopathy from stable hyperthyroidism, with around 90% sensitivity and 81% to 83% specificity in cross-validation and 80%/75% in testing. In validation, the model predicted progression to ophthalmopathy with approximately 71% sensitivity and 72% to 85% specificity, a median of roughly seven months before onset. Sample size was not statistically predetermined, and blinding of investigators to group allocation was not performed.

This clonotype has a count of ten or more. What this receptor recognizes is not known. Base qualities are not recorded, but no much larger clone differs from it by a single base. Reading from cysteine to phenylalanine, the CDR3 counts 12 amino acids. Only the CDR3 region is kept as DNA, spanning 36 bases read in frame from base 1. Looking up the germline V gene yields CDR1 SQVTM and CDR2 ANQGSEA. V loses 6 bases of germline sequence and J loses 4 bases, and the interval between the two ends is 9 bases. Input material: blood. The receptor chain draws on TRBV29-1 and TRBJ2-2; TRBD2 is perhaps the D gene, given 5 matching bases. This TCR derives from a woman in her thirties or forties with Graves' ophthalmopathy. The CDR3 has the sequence CSVRAVTGELFF. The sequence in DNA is TGCAGCGTGAGAGCGGTCACCGGGGAGCTGTTTTTT.